A selection of T cell receptor beta chains follows, all from one sample in a study of blood T cell repertoires in COVID-19. Produced via immunoSEQ multiplex PCR; TCRdb's table is partial and in-frame only. The repertoire consists of around 250,000 clones, with about 88% occurring once and the leading ten covering about 6.2%. Sequencing used PBMCs or T cells enriched from blood (not recorded which). Receptors originate from a woman aged 45-65 years who had been exposed to COVID-19. The CDR3 runs from the conserved cysteine through the conserved F or W. A D gene is named only where the DNA matches it firmly. Expanded clones get a size class; other rows say once, few or many, or leave the size out.

TRBV5-1	TRBD1	.	TRBJ2-5	CASSLGAGGKETQYF	TGCGCCAGCAGCTTGGGGGCAGGGGGCAAAGAGACCCAGTACTTC
TRBV19	.	few	TRBJ2-3	CASSSQTGFNTDTQYF	TGTGCCAGTAGTTCACAGACAGGCTTTAACACAGATACGCAGTATTTT
TRBV7-8	TRBD2	.	TRBJ2-5	CASSFQAGVGQETQYF	TGTGCCAGCAGCTTCCAAGCGGGGGTGGGCCAAGAGACCCAGTACTTC
TRBV6-5	.	.	TRBJ1-3	CASQGLRGNTIYF	TGTGCCAGCCAGGGTTTGAGAGGAAACACCATATATTTT
TRBV11-2	TRBD2	.	TRBJ2-7	CASSPGLAGEYEQYF	TGTGCCAGCAGCCCCGGACTAGCGGGGGAATACGAGCAGTACTTC
TRBV3-1/TRBV3-2	.	.	TRBJ2-5	CASSQNKEGFGETQYF	TGTGCCAGCAGCCAAAATAAGGAGGGTTTTGGGGAGACCCAGTACTTC
TRBV6-5	.	once	TRBJ2-1	CASSIGGPRNEQFF	TGTGCCAGCAGTATCGGGGGGCCTAGGAATGAGCAGTTCTTC
TRBV7-3	.	.	TRBJ2-3	CASSLPGTDTQYF	TGTGCCAGCAGCTTACCGGGCACAGATACGCAGTATTTT
TRBV5-1	.	.	TRBJ1-3	CASSPTPLGNTIYF	TGCGCCAGCAGCCCTACGCCCCTGGGAAACACCATATATTTT
TRBV6-2/TRBV6-3	TRBD1	.	TRBJ2-2	CASTPRDRSTGELFF	TGTGCCAGCACCCCACGGGACAGAAGCACCGGGGAGCTGTTTTTT
TRBV6-5	TRBD2	.	TRBJ2-2	CASRRASGGPGELFF	TGTGCCAGCAGGAGGGCTAGCGGGGGACCCGGGGAGCTGTTTTTT
TRBV29-1	TRBD1	.	TRBJ1-1	CSVRTGQNTEAFF	TGCAGCGTACGGACAGGGCAGAACACTGAAGCTTTCTTT
TRBV2	.	.	TRBJ1-5	CASSADTLGQPQHF	TGTGCCAGCAGTGCGGACACCCTTGGACAGCCCCAGCATTTT
TRBV7-9	.	.	TRBJ2-1	CASSPMSRGSYNEQFF	TGTGCCAGCAGCCCCATGAGTAGGGGCTCCTACAATGAGCAGTTCTTC
TRBV27	TRBD2	.	TRBJ2-1	CASSTQTSGGAGEQFF	TGTGCCAGCAGTACCCAGACTAGCGGGGGGGCAGGTGAGCAGTTCTTC
TRBV12-3/TRBV12-4	.	once	TRBJ1-3	CASSFVGNTIYF	TGTGCCAGCAGTTTTGTAGGAAACACCATATATTTT
TRBV13	.	few	TRBJ1-4	CASSSTGYNEKLFF	TGTGCCAGCAGCTCCACGGGGTATAACGAAAAACTGTTTTTT
TRBV7-6	.	.	TRBJ1-1	CASSSGEGTEAFF	TGTGCCAGCAGCTCCGGAGAAGGCACTGAAGCTTTCTTT
TRBV28	.	.	TRBJ1-1	CASSLIRRPNIVPEAFF	TGTGCCAGCAGTTTAATTCGGCGGCCTAACATCGTCCCTGAAGCTTTCTTT
TRBV19	.	.	TRBJ1-1	CASSSPREGSTEAFF	TGTGCCAGTAGTTCGCCCCGGGAGGGGTCCACTGAAGCTTTCTTT
TRBV5-1	.	.	TRBJ1-1	CASSSLTGNTEAFF	TGCGCCAGCAGCTCGCTGACGGGGAACACTGAAGCTTTCTTT
TRBV5-1	.	.	TRBJ2-3	CASSLETDTDTQYF	TGCGCCAGCAGCCTGGAGACAGACACAGATACGCAGTATTTT
TRBV11-2	TRBD1	.	TRBJ1-1	CASSLDRTGTEAFF	TGTGCCAGCAGCTTAGATCGGACAGGCACTGAAGCTTTCTTT
TRBV15	.	.	TRBJ2-7	CATSTRTASYEQYF	TGTGCCACCAGCACCCGGACAGCCTCTTACGAGCAGTACTTC
TRBV14	.	.	TRBJ2-5	CASSLRDFQETQYF	TGTGCCAGCAGCCTCCGGGACTTCCAAGAGACCCAGTACTTC
TRBV5-1	.	.	TRBJ1-1	CASSWETGGDTEAFF	TGCGCCAGCAGCTGGGAAACGGGCGGGGACACTGAAGCTTTCTTT
TRBV12-3/TRBV12-4	.	.	TRBJ2-7	CASRSFPGDEQYF	TGTGCCAGCAGGAGTTTCCCAGGGGATGAGCAGTACTTC
TRBV7-9	.	.	TRBJ1-3	CASSLAPPSSGNTIYF	TGTGCCAGCAGCTTAGCCCCGCCTAGCTCTGGAAACACCATATATTTT
TRBV5-4	TRBD1	.	TRBJ1-2	CASSPGQGRNYGYTF	TGTGCCAGCAGCCCGGGACAGGGTCGTAACTATGGCTACACCTTC
TRBV28	.	.	TRBJ1-4	CASSSPGGEGGEKLFF	TGTGCCAGCAGTTCCCCGGGGGGCGAGGGAGGGGAAAAACTGTTTTTT
TRBV29-1	TRBD2	.	TRBJ2-1	CSVHPASGGDNEQFF	TGCAGCGTTCACCCCGCCAGCGGGGGGGACAATGAGCAGTTCTTC
TRBV6-5	.	.	TRBJ1-1	CASKRGYTEAFF	TGTGCCAGCAAGAGAGGCTACACTGAAGCTTTCTTT
TRBV3-1/TRBV3-2	.	.	TRBJ1-3	CASSPQGTGNTIYF	TGTGCCAGCAGCCCCCAGGGTACTGGAAACACCATATATTTT
TRBV15	.	once	TRBJ2-7	CATSRDRWGGYEQYF	TGTGCCACCAGCAGAGATCGTTGGGGCGGCTACGAGCAGTACTTC
TRBV6-5	.	.	TRBJ2-6	CASSYSLFSGANVLTF	TGTGCCAGCAGTTACTCTCTCTTCTCTGGGGCCAACGTCCTGACTTTC
TRBV28	TRBD1	.	TRBJ1-2	CASSLLDRNYGYTF	TGTGCCAGCAGTTTATTGGACAGGAACTATGGCTACACCTTC
TRBV7-2	TRBD2	.	TRBJ2-3	CASSLAASGGTDTQYF	TGTGCCAGCAGCTTAGCTGCTAGCGGGGGCACAGATACGCAGTATTTT
TRBV30	TRBD1	once	TRBJ1-2	CAWDRGGYGYTF	TGTGCCTGGGACAGGGGGGGATATGGCTACACCTTC
TRBV7-9	TRBD1	.	TRBJ2-2	CASSTGQGATGELFF	TGTGCCAGCAGCACGGGACAGGGGGCCACCGGGGAGCTGTTTTTT
TRBV4-2	.	.	TRBJ1-3	CASSQDPSSGNTIYF	TGTGCCAGCAGCCAAGATCCGAGCTCTGGAAACACCATATATTTT
TRBV30	.	once	TRBJ1-2	CAWSSHYGYTF	TGTGCCTGGAGTAGCCACTATGGCTACACCTTC
TRBV19	.	.	TRBJ2-3	CASSIDRPGTQYF	TGTGCCAGTAGTATAGATCGGCCAGGGACGCAGTATTTT
TRBV28	.	.	TRBJ1-6	CASSLFSGGRSPLHF	TGTGCCAGCAGTTTATTCTCGGGGGGACGTTCACCCCTCCACTTT
TRBV7-3	TRBD1	.	TRBJ1-1	CASSLTRTGRGTEAFF	TGTGCCAGCAGCTTGACACGGACAGGGAGGGGGACTGAAGCTTTCTTT
TRBV30	.	.	TRBJ1-2	CAWSAPGGYTF	TGTGCCTGGAGTGCCCCAGGGGGCTACACCTTC
TRBV3-1/TRBV3-2	.	.	TRBJ1-2	CASSQDWPIGDGYTF	TGTGCCAGCAGCCAAGATTGGCCAATCGGGGATGGCTACACCTTC
TRBV6-1	.	.	TRBJ1-1	CASSELGAGAFF	TGTGCCAGTAGTGAGTTAGGGGCGGGGGCTTTCTTT
TRBV7-2	.	.	TRBJ2-5	CASSLSGYRDETQYF	TGTGCCAGCAGCTTATCGGGGTACAGGGACGAGACCCAGTACTTC
TRBV7-9	.	.	TRBJ2-7	CASSKAEGTYEQYF	TGTGCCAGCAGCAAGGCGGAAGGAACCTACGAGCAGTACTTC
TRBV28	.	.	TRBJ1-2	CASIGPFGYGYTF	TGTGCCAGCATTGGGCCGTTCGGCTATGGCTACACCTTC